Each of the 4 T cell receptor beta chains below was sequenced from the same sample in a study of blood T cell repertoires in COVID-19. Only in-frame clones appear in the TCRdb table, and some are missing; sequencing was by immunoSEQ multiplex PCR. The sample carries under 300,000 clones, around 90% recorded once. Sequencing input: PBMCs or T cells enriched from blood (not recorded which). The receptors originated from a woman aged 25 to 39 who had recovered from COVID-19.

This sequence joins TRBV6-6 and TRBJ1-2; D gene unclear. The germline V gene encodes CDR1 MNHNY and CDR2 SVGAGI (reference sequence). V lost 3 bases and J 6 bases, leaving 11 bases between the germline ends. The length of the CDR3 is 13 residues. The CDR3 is CASSYRGEDGYTF. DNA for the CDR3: TGTGCCAGCAGTTATCGGGGTGAGGATGGCTACACCTTC.

This CDR3 is CASVGTDGNTIYF. CDR3 DNA sequence: TGTGCCAGTGTCGGGACAGATGGAAACACCATATATTTT. V gene TRBV28 combines with J gene TRBJ1-3, with 7 bases fitting TRBD1. Germline V lookup: CDR1 MDHEN, CDR2 SYDVKM. The CDR3 is made up of 13 amino acids. Trimming cost V 9 bases and J 3 bases; bases outside gene matches: 5. The full variable domain, rest sourced from reference TRBV28 and TRBJ1-3, is DVKVTQSSRYLVKRTGEKVFLECVQDMDHENMFWYRQDPGLGLRLIYFSYDVKMKEKGDIPEGYSVSREKKERFSLILESASTNQTSMYLCASVGTDGNTIYFGEGSWLTVV.

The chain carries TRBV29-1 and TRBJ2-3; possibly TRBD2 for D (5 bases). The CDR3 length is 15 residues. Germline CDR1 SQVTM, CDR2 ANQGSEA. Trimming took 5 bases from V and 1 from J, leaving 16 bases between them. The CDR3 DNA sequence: TGCAGCGTTTCTGACATCCCGAGGGGCACAGATACGCAGTATTTT. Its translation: CSVSDIPRGTDTQYF.

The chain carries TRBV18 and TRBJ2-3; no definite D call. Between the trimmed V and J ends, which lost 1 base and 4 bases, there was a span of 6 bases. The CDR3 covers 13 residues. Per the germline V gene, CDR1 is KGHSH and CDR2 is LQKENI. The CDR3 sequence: CASSPHPADTQYF. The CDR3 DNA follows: TGTGCCAGCTCACCACATCCTGCAGATACGCAGTATTTT.